This T cell receptor beta chain was found in a study of beta chain features in type 1 diabetes. The V and J ends lost 5 bases and 7 bases, in that order; junction bases with no gene match: 6. Germline V gene sequence: CDR1 MNHNS, CDR2 SASEGT. The length of the CDR3 is 15 residues. Findings and caveats of the study: Individuals with type 1 diabetes displayed fewer insertions and more deletions at VDJ junctions.

The purity of all sorted populations exceeded 98%. Expressed TCRB transcripts were sequenced because the isolated RNA had all been reverse transcribed beforehand. Here immunoSEQ multiplex PCR was the method, and the copy in TCRdb shows in-frame clones only, minus some. The data show 200,000 to 250,000 clones, 9% to 10% seen once. In this sample, this clone turned up a few times. Its cognate antigen is unknown. The TCR comes from a young woman in good health. Sequenced: naive CD4+ T cells from blood. The V gene is TRBV6-1, the J gene TRBJ1-5; 12 bases agree with TRBD1. The DNA for the CDR3 is TGTGCCAGCAGTTCCGGGACAGGGGGCGGGCAGCCCCAGCATTTT. Protein: CASSSGTGGGQPQHF.